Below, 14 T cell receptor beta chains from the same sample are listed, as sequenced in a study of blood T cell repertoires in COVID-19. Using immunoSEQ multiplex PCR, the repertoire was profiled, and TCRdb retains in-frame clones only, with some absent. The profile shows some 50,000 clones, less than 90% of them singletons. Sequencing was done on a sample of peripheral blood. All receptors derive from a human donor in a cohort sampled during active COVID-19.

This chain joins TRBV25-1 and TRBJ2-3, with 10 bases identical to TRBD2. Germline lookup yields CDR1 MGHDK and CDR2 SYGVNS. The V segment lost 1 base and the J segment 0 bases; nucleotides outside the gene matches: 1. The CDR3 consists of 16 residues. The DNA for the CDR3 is TGTGCCAGCAGTGAATTAGCGGGGGGCAGCACAGATACGCAGTATTTT. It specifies CASSELAGGSTDTQYF.

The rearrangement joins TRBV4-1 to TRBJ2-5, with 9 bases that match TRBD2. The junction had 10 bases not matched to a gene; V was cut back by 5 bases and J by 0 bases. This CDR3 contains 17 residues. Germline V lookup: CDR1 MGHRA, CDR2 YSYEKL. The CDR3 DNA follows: TGCGCCAGCAGCAACAGGGGCGGGGGGGAATACCAAGAGACCCAGTACTTC. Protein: CASSNRGGGEYQETQYF.

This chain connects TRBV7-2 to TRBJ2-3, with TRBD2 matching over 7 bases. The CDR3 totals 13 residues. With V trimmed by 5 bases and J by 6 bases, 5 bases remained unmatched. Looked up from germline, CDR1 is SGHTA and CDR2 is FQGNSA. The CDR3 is CASSGQAGDTQYF. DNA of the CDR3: TGTGCCAGCAGCGGCCAAGCGGGGGATACGCAGTATTTT.

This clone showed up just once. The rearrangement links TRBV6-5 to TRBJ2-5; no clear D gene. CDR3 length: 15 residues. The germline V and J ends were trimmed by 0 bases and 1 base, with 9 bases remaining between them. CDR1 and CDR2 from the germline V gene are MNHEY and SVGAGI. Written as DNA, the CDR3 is TGTGCCAGCAGTTACTCTTCAGGCAGCCAAGAGACCCAGTACTTC. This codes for CASSYSSGSQETQYF.

The CDR3 region has the DNA TGTGCCAGCAGCTTAGGTTCCGGACAAGATACGCAGTATTTT. Its protein is CASSLGSGQDTQYF. V usage is TRBV11-3 and J usage is TRBJ2-3, with D possibly matching TRBD1 (5 bases). The CDR3 totals 14 residues. Trimming shortened V by 1 base and J by 5 bases, and 10 bases separated the two germline ends. The germline CDR1 and CDR2 sequences are SGHNT and YENEEA.

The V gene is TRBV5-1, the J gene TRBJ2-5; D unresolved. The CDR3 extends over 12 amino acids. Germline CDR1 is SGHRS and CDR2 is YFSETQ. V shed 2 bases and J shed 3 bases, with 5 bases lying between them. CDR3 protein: CASSFQKETQYF. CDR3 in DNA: TGCGCCAGCAGCTTCCAAAAAGAGACCCAGTACTTC.

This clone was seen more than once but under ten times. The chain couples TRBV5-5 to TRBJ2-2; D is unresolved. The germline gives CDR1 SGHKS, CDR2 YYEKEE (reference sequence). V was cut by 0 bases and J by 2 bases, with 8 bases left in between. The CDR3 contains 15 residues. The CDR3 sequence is CASSLDSENTGELFF. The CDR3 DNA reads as TGTGCCAGCAGCTTGGACAGTGAAAACACCGGGGAGCTGTTTTTT.

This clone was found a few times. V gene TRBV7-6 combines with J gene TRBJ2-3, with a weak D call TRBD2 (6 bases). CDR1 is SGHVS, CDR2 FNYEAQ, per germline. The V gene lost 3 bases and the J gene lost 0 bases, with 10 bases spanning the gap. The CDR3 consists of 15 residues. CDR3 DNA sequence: TGTGCCAGCAGCTTGGTCCGGGGGAGCACAGATACGCAGTATTTT. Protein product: CASSLVRGSTDTQYF.

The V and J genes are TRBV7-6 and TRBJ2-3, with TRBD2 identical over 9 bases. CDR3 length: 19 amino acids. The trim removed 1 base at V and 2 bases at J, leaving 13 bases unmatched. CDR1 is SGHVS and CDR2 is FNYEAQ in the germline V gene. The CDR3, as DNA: TGTGCCAGCAGCTTAGGAGGGGGACTAGCTGGATCCTCCACAGATACGCAGTATTTT. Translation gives CASSLGGGLAGSSTDTQYF. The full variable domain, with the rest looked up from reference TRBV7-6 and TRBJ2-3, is GAGVSQSPRYKVTKRGQDVALRCDPISGHVSLYWYRQALGQGPEFLTYFNYEAQQDKSGLPNDRFSAERPEGSISTLTIQRTEQRDSAMYRCASSLGGGLAGSSTDTQYFGPGTRLTVL.

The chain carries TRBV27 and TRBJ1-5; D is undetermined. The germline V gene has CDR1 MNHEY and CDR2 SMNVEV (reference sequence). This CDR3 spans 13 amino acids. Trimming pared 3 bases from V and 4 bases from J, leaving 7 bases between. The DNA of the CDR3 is TGTGCCAGCAGTTTTTCGGGAAATCAGCCCCAGCATTTT. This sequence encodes CASSFSGNQPQHF.

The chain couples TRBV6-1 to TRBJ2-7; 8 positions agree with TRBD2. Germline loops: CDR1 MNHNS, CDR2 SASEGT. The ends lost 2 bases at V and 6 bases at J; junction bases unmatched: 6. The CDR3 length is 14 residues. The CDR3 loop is CASSEHGGAGEQYF. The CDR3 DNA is TGTGCCAGCAGTGAACACGGGGGGGCCGGCGAGCAGTACTTC.

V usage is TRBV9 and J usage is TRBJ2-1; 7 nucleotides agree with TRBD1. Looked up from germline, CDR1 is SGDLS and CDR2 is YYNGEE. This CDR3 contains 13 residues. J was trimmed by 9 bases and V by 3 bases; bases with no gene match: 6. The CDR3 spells CASSGQGGGEQFF. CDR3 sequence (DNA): TGTGCCAGCAGCGGACAGGGTGGTGGTGAGCAGTTCTTC. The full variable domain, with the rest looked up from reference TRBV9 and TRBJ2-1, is DSGVTQTPKHLITATGQRVTLRCSPRSGDLSVYWYQQSLDQGLQFLIQYYNGEERAKGNILERFSAQQFPDLHSELNLSSLELGDSALYFCASSGQGGGEQFFGPGTRLTVL.

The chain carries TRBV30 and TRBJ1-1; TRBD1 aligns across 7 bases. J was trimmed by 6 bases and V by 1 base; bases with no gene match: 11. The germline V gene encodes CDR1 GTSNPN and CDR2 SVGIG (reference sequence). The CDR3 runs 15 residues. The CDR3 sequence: CAWSAENRGASEAFF. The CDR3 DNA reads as TGTGCCTGGAGTGCGGAAAACAGGGGAGCATCTGAAGCTTTCTTT.

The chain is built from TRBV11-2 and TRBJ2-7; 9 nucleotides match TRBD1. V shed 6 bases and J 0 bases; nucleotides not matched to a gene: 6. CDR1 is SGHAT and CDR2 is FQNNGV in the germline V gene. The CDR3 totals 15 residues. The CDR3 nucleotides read TGTGCCAGCAGAAAGCCGGGACAGGGCTCCTACGAGCAGTACTTC. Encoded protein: CASRKPGQGSYEQYF.